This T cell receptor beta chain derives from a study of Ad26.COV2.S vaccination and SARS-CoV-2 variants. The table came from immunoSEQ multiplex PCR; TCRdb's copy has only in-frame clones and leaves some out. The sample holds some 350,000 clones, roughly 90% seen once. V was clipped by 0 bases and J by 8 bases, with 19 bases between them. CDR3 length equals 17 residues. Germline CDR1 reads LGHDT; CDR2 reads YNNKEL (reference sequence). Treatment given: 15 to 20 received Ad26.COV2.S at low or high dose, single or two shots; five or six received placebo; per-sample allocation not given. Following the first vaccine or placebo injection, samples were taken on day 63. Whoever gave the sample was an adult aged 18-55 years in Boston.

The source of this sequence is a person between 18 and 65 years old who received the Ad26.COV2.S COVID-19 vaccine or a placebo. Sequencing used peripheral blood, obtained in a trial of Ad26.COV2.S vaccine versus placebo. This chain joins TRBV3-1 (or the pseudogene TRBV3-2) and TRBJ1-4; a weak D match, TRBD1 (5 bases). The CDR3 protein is CASSQDGRSGHTEKLFF. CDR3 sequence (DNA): TGTGCCAGCAGCCAAGATGGCAGGTCAGGGCATACCGAAAAACTGTTTTTT.